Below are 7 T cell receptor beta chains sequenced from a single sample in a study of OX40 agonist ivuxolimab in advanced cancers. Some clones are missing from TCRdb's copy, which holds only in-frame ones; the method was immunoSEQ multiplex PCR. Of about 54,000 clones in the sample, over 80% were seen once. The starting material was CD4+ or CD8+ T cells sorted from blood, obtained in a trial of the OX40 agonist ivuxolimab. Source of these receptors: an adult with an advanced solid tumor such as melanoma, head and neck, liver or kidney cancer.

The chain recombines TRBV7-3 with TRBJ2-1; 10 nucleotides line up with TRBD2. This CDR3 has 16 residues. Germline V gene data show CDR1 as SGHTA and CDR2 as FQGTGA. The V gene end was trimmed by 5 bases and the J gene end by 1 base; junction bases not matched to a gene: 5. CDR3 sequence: CASSPRAGGSYNEQFF. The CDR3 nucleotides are TGTGCCAGCAGCCCGAGAGCGGGAGGGTCCTACAATGAGCAGTTCTTC.

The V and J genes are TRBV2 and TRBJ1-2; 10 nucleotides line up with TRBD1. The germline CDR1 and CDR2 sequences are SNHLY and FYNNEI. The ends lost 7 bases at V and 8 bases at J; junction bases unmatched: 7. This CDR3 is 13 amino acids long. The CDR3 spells CASTNDRGHGYTF. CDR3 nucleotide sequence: TGTGCCAGCACTAATGACAGGGGGCACGGCTACACCTTC.

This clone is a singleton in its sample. The CDR3 region is CASSLVAFVDTQYF. CDR3 nucleotide sequence: TGTGCCAGCAGCTTAGTCGCTTTTGTTGATACGCAGTATTTT. The V call is TRBV7-9, the J call TRBJ2-3; unclear D gene. Germline CDR1 is SEHNR and CDR2 is FQNEAQ (reference sequence). This CDR3 is built from 14 residues. Trimming removed 1 base at V and 6 bases at J, with 11 bases between.

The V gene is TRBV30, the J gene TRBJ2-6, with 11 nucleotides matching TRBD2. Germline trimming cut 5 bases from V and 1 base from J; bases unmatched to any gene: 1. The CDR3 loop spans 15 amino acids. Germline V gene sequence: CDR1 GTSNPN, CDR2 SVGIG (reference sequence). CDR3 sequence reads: CAWASGRSGANVLTF. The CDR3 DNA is TGTGCCTGGGCTAGCGGGAGGTCTGGGGCCAACGTCCTGACTTTC.

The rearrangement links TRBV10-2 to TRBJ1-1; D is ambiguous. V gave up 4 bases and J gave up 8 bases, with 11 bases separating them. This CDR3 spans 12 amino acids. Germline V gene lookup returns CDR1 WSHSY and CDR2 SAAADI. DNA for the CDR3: TGCGCCAGCAGTGGCCTGGAGACCGAAGCTTTCTTT. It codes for CASSGLETEAFF.

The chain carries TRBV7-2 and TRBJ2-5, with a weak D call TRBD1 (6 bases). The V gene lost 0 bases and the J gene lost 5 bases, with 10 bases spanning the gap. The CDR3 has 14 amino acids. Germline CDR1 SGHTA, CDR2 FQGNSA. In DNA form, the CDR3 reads TGTGCCAGCAGCTTAGCGATTCAGGGGGAGACCCAGTACTTC. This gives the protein CASSLAIQGETQYF.

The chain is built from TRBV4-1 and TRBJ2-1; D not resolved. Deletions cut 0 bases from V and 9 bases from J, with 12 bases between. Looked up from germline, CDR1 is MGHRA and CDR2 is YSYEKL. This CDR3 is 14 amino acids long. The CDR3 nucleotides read TGCGCCAGCAGCCAAGATTCGGGTCGGGCTGAGCAGTTCTTC. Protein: CASSQDSGRAEQFF.